The present entry profiles one T cell receptor (beta chain) with its context. Germline assignment: CDR1 SGHNT and CDR2 YENEEA. The CDR3 has 18 amino acids. Trimming took off 4 bases at V and 4 bases at J, with 25 bases between the two ends. This sample stems from a study of T cells in narcolepsy. Clones were sequenced by immunoSEQ multiplex PCR, and TCRdb holds only the in-frame ones, with some missing. The sample contains about 40,000 clones, approximately 89% of which appear only once. Sequenced: CD45RA- memory CD4+ T cells from PBMCs. V gene TRBV11-3 combines with J gene TRBJ1-2; a possible D gene is TRBD1 (5 bases). This TCR derives from a human donor with narcolepsy. In nucleotides, the CDR3 is TGTGCCAGCAGCTACCCGACACAATTAAGGGCGAGGGGCTATGGCTACACCTTC. Translating it yields CASSYPTQLRARGYGYTF.